This T cell receptor beta chain was sequenced for a study of T cell responses to AZD1222 COVID-19 vaccine. Whole-study findings and limits: Two doses of AZD1222 preceded a rise in Spike-specific TCR breadth and depth. Just a handful of people given AZD1222 tested seropositive at baseline.

This table comes from immunoSEQ multiplex PCR, and its TCRdb copy is limited to in-frame clones, with some not included. Here the sample spans 100,000 to 150,000 clones, about nine tenths being singletons. The V end lost 8 bases, the J end lost 7 bases, and 21 bases lay between the germline ends. From germline, CDR1 is SQVTM and CDR2 ANQGSEA. The CDR3 totals 14 residues. Second-dose intervals of approximately 4 or approximately 12 weeks were pooled. About this clone itself: Its antigen is unknown.

Source: peripheral blood, taken 28 days after the second AZD1222 dose. This receptor was obtained from an adult who received the AZD1222 COVID-19 vaccine. This sequence joins TRBV29-1 and TRBJ2-1; D is perhaps TRBD1 or TRBD2 (6 bases each). The CDR3 reads CSPRGGKSGNEQFF. The CDR3 nucleotides are TGCAGCCCTAGAGGGGGGAAGTCGGGAAATGAGCAGTTCTTC.